This TCR beta chain came from a study of cytomegalovirus exposure and HLA in healthy donors (dated by TCRdb to 2015 to 2018). Some background on the complete study: An earlier analysis of some 600 of the donors reported roughly 300 Gb of sequence data and 117 million unique TCR beta sequences obtained from about 179 million T cells. In a later analysis, previously published TCR beta repertoires from fewer than 750 donors were re-analyzed and high-resolution HLA genotyping was added so that TCR occurrence patterns could be studied. All discovery cohort repertoires had been generated using a single sequencing platform. The study aimed to test whether signatures of past pathogen exposure could be identified by cataloging public T cell receptors. The study profiled the T cell repertoires of under 700 subjects by immunosequencing and related them to cytomegalovirus serostatus. Class I and class II HLA loci were covered by the typing at four-digit resolution. Because of strong linkage in the cohort, 4 to 6 DR-DQ haplotypes were treated as single units for association and clustering. The genetic ancestry cluster associated with self-reported Caucasian donors included 81% of the 350 to 500 genotyped donors. Along with the 666-subject first cohort, a separate validation cohort of 120 different subjects was used. The number of typed donors differed by locus: about 620-640 for A, B, C, DRB1 and DQB1; some 500 for DQA1; about 600 for DPA1; and some 430 for DPB1. Alongside the repertoire data, information on donor age, sex, ethnicity and CMV serostatus was compiled. Genome-wide SNP genotypes for about 65% of the 666 donors were used in a later genetic analysis, which treated that subset as a discovery cohort. Rather than drawing on any new phenotypic data, the later analysis identified candidate immune exposures from TCR beta sequences and the way those sequences occurred across donors. Among some 410 genotyped donors of the cohort, an average of roughly 240,000 unique TCR beta nucleotide sequences were sequenced per donor, roughly 18% of them non-productive. To predict cytomegalovirus infection status, the study combined high-throughput TCR immunosequencing, statistical association of individual TCRs with disease status, and machine learning. Roughly 300 gigabases of sequencing data and approximately 84 million unique TCR sequences were included in an early release covering roughly 600 HLA-typed donors. In an earlier analysis of more than 550 of the donors, high-throughput TCR beta sequencing was used to judge whether each TCR beta V gene segment behaved as functional or pseudogenic.

In total, roughly 670 healthy bone marrow donors made up the cohort. Cohort members were all nominally healthy when sampled, although unrecorded immune exposures were likely present. The donor tested CMV seropositive, placing the donor among the approximately 290 seropositive members of the cohort. Each donor provided a peripheral blood sample, and peripheral blood mononuclear cells were used for TCR beta sequencing. Genomic DNA extraction from the blood cell samples was performed with the Qiagen DNeasy Blood Extraction Kit. The CDR3 has 14 amino acids, counting the end cysteine and phenylalanine. Only the CDR3 DNA is retained, 42 bases long and in frame from the first base. CDR1 LNHDA and CDR2 SQIVND are derived from the germline V gene (reference sequence). V ends up 10 bases short and J 7 bases short, with an unmatched junction base count of 13. A note on this clone: It has no known antigen specificity. No base qualities exist here, and no much larger clone lies one base off it.

Receptor libraries were prepared by the immunoSEQ multiplex PCR assay. The multiplex PCR relied on a mix of 60 forward primers for TCR Vbeta segments and 13 reverse primers for TCR Jbeta segments. The CDR3 region of rearranged TCR beta genes was amplified from genomic DNA by a multiplex PCR assay. The amplified TCR beta libraries were sequenced on the Illumina HiSeq System as 87-base-pair reads. The authors processed their data as follows. A later analysis counted about 80 million unique TCR beta chains across the 640 or so repertoires, and around 12 million of these chains were shared by at least two donors. To remove PCR and sequencing errors, raw reads were error-corrected and collapsed into unique sequences using a nearest-neighbor algorithm that merged closely related sequences. Alignment of CDR3 sequences to IMGT reference sequences was used to assign V, D and J gene segments. For a sequence to be retained, a match of at least six nucleotides was required to both a V gene segment and a J gene segment. Rearrangements were classified as productive when the CDR3 lacked stop codons and remained in frame with V and J, and all other rearrangements were classified as non-productive. CDR3 was defined by IMGT convention, running from the second conserved V-encoded cysteine to the conserved J-encoded phenylalanine. The earlier analysis of about 640 of the donors excluded any sequence lacking an unambiguous match to a single V gene segment. In an earlier analysis of approximately 590 of the donors, a V segment was called functional when productive rearrangements were above 56.7%, and segregating when the standard deviation between donors exceeded 5%. To diagnose cytomegalovirus status from the catalog of TCR beta chain sequences, a statistical classification framework was built. In a later analysis, V and J genes were assigned by comparing TCR nucleotide sequences against IMGT/GENE-DB human TR gene sequences. Using the TCRdist pipeline, a later analysis assigned CDR3 sequences along with most-parsimonious VDJ recombination scenarios. A later analysis defined each TCR beta chain by its CDR3 amino acid sequence plus V-gene family, and excluded reads lacking a unique V-gene family. To address suspected cross-contamination and a sequencing artifact, a later analysis removed 592 highly shared, low-generation-probability nucleotide sequences. In a later analysis, a clonal expansion index was calculated for each public chain from normalized within-repertoire ranks of inferred template counts. In a later analysis, generation probabilities were computed with a VDJ recombination model fitted to out-of-frame rearrangements, and the resulting probabilities were checked against IGoR. In a later analysis, TCR-TCR, TCR-HLA and TCR-CMV co-occurrence was scored with hypergeometric tests, and a repertoire-size bias correction was applied to TCR pairs. A later analysis estimated false discovery rates by permuting HLA or CMV assignments 20 times. In a later analysis, co-occurring TCRs were grouped with DBSCAN, and TCRdist sequence similarity was added when clustering was performed within HLA-allele-positive subsets. Repertoires with fewer than 30,000 or more than 120,000 public chains, plus five repertoires with anomalous nucleotide sharing, were excluded from co-occurrence clustering. TCRdb stores this immuneACCESS table with in-frame sequences only. Part of the clones is absent; in the studies checked, under half of the shortfall reflects unresolved V genes, and no reason is known for the rest. The V and J calls and the clone size are those of that table, but D and trimming were determined from the DNA. This sample comprises more than 65,000 clones, 67% of them detected only once. The ten largest clones take up less than 8% of the sample.

Paper-wide results and their limitations: In both the original and validation cohorts, the classifier was reported to diagnose cytomegalovirus status with high specificity and sensitivity. A later analysis associated around 16,000 TCR beta sequences with specific HLA alleles at a false discovery rate of 0.05. Correlated functional status among segregating V segments might be attributable to linkage disequilibrium, but an unknown experimental factor could not be ruled out. Presence/absence analyses assumed roughly uniform sequencing depth across donors, an assumption that may not hold. Broadly in line with IMGT annotations, most TCR beta V segments showed up in productive rearrangements about 87% or about 30% of the time in an earlier analysis of around 550 of the donors. Compared with equally common non-associated chains, HLA-associated TCR beta chains in a later analysis were more clonally expanded and had lower generation probabilities. According to a later genetic analysis, donors in an Asian-associated ancestry cluster had fewer N-insertions in productive TCRs than the approximately 700-donor mean. In a later analysis, most CMV-associated TCR beta chains were found to appear HLA-restricted, with HLA associations seemingly driven largely by CMV exposure. Immune exposure information for the cohort was limited to CMV serostatus. The study gave a list of under 200 TCR beta chains associated with cytomegalovirus. Assigning TCR associations to individual alleles was difficult when HLA alleles, especially DR and DQ, strongly co-occurred. Because HLA typing was unavailable for some donors at each locus, only the typed subset was used in association tests. Only TCR beta chains were sequenced in this cohort, and the absence of alpha or paired-chain data limited detectable features. The authors suggested that the approach could potentially be generalized to other disease states and immunological phenotypes. A further reported finding was that TCR beta sequences accurately predicted the HLA-A and HLA-B alleles for most subjects in the first cohort. In a later analysis, TCR association rates were found to vary across HLA loci, with the most associated TCRs seen for DRB1 alleles and the fewest for HLA-C alleles. According to a later analysis, parvovirus B19, influenza, CMV and Epstein-Barr virus appeared linked to several top co-occurrence clusters. An association between a missense DCLRE1C variant and V-gene and J-gene trimming of TCR beta chains was found in a later genetic analysis and replicated in an independent cohort. Across donors, most TCR sequences were observed very rarely, whereas some public TCRs were present in many individuals. The 87-base-pair reads could not distinguish some IMGT-functional V segments, including TRBV6-2 and TRBV6-3, so those segments were excluded. Because counts were too low, 15 to 20 rarely observed V segments, including chromosome 9 orphons, were excluded from the earlier analysis of several hundred of the donors. A few of the identified cytomegalovirus-associated TCR beta chains were confirmed in vitro to be specific for cytomegalovirus antigens. A cluster of highly shared sequence variants was judged likely to represent a technical artifact of the sequencing pipeline.

The chain links TRBV19 with TRBJ1-2, with 9 bases matching TRBD1. The sequence derives from a woman aged 45-59 years in good health and CMV-seropositive. Sequenced sample: PBMCs. The nucleotide sequence reads TGTGCCACAGAAAGAGGACAGGGGATGGGTGGCTACACCTTC. This gives the protein CATERGQGMGGYTF.